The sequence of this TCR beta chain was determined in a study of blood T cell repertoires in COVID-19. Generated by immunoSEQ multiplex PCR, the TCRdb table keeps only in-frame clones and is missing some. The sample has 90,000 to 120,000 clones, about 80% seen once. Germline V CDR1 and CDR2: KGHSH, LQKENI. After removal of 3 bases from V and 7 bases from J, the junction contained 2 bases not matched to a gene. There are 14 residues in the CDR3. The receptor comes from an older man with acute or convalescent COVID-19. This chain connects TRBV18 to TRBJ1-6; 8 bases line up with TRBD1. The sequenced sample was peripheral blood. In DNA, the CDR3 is TGTGCCAGCTCACCCGGACAGGGAAATTCACCCCTCCACTTT. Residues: CASSPGQGNSPLHF.